This T cell receptor beta chain was recovered during a study of vaccination and CD4 T cells after COVID-19. On the study more broadly: Overlapping peptides of the spike proteins of SARS-CoV-2, HCoV-NL63, HCoV-OC43 and HCoV-229E were used for cell stimulation.

Scientists ran DNA taken from cultured CD4+ T cells through the Oncomine TCR Beta short-read assay for sequencing. TCRdb itself ran the PCR reads through MiXCR, one entry per CDR3 protein. Among over 12,000 distinct CDR3 sequences listed, about half were seen once. The length of the CDR3 is 14 residues. The V end lost 5 bases, the J end lost 4 bases, and 12 bases lay between the germline ends. Germline V gives CDR1 MDHEN, CDR2 SYDVKM. This sample's treatment: roughly 10-day PBMC culture with coronavirus spike peptide pools or control peptides (ViraFEST assay). Notes on this clonotype: Its antigen is unknown.

The sample comprised CD4+ T cells from blood, cultured in vitro. The receptor's source is a human donor who had recovered from COVID-19. The rearrangement uses TRBV28 and TRBJ2-1; D not certain. For the CDR3, the DNA is TGTGCCAGCAGTCTTTCCGCACTGTACAATGAGCAGTTCTTC. Protein sequence: CASSLSALYNEQFF.